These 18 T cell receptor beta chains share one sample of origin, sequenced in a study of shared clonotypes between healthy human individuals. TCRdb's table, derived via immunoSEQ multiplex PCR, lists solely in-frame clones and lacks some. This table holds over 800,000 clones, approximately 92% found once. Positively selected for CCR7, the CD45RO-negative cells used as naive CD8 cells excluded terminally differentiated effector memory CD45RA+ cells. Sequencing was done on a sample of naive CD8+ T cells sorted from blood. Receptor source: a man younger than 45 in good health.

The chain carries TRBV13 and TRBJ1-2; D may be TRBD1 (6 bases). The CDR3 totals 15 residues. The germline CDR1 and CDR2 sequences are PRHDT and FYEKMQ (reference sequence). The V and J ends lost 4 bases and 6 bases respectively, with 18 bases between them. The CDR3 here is CASSSLAGGADGYTF. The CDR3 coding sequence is TGTGCCAGCAGCTCCCTTGCCGGGGGCGCGGATGGCTACACCTTC.

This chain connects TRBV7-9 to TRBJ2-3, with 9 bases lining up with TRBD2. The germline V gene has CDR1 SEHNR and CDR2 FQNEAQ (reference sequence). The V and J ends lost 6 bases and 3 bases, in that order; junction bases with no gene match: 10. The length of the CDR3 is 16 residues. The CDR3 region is CASRAPKREATDTQYF. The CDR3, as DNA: TGTGCCAGCAGAGCTCCGAAGCGGGAGGCTACAGATACGCAGTATTTT.

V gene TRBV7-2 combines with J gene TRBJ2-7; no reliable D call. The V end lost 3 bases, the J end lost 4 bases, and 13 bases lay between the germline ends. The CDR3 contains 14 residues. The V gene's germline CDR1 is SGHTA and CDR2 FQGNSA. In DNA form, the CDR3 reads TGTGCCAGCAGCTTCCACACTCCCGGGTACGAGCAGTACTTC. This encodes CASSFHTPGYEQYF.

The chain's CDR3 is CASRGMGSSYNEQFF. The DNA for the CDR3 is TGCGCCAGCAGAGGTATGGGGTCCTCCTACAATGAGCAGTTCTTC. This chain connects TRBV5-1 to TRBJ2-1, with D hard to call. From germline, CDR1 is SGHRS and CDR2 YFSETQ. With 5 bases removed from V and 0 bases from J, the gap between germline ends came to 12 bases. The CDR3 covers 15 residues.

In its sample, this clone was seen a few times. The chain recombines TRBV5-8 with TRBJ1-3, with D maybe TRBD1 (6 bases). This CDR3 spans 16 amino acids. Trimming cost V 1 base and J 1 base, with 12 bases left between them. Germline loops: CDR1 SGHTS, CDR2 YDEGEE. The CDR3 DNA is TGTGCCAGCAGCTTGTATGCCAGGGGATCTGGAAACACCATATATTTT. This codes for CASSLYARGSGNTIYF.

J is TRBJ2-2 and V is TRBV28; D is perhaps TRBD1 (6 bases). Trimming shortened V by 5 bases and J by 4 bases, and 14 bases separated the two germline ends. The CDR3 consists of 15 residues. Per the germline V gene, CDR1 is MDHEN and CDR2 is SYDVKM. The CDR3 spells CASSRDRSGTGELFF. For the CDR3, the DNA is TGTGCCAGCAGTCGTGACAGGTCGGGCACCGGGGAGCTGTTTTTT.

CDR3 coding DNA: TGCGCCAGCAGCTTGACAGGTGTAGTCAATGAGCAGTTCTTC. It codes for CASSLTGVVNEQFF. V gene TRBV5-1 combines with J gene TRBJ2-1, with a weak D call TRBD1 (5 bases). Trimming removed 1 base at V and 6 bases at J, with 11 bases between. Germline values: CDR1 SGHRS, CDR2 YFSETQ. This CDR3 has 14 residues.

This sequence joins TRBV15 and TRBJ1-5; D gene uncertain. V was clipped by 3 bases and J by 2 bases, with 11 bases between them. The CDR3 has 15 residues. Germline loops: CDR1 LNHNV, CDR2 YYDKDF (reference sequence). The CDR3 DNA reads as TGTGCCACCAGCAGGAGACTAGGCGGCAATCAGCCCCAGCATTTT. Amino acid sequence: CATSRRLGGNQPQHF. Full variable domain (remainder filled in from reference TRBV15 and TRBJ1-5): DAMVIQNPRYQVTQFGKPVTLSCSQTLNHNVMYWYQQKSSQAPKLLFHYYDKDFNNEADTPDNFQSRRPNTSFCFLDIRSPGLGDTAMYLCATSRRLGGNQPQHFGDGTRLSIL.

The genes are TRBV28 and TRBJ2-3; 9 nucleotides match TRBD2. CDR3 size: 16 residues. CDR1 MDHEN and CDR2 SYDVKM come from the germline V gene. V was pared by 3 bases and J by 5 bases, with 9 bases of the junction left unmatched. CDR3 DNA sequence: TGTGCCAGCAGTTTCCCCGTAGCGGGAGTAGAAGATACGCAGTATTTT. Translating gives CASSFPVAGVEDTQYF.

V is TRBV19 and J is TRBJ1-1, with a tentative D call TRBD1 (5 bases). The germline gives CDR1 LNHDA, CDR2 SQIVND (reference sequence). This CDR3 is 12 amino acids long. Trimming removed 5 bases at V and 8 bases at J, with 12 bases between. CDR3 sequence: CASSVRAHEAFF. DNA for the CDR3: TGTGCCAGTAGTGTCAGGGCCCACGAAGCTTTCTTT.

The CDR3 DNA follows: TGTGCCAGCAGTTATGGGAAGGTAGAGACCCAGTACTTC. Its translation is CASSYGKVETQYF. The chain uses TRBV6-6 and TRBJ2-5; D remains unclear. The ends were cut back, 3 bases at V and 4 bases at J, with 9 bases in the middle. Germline V gene data show CDR1 as MNHNY and CDR2 as SVGAGI (reference sequence). The CDR3 runs 13 residues.

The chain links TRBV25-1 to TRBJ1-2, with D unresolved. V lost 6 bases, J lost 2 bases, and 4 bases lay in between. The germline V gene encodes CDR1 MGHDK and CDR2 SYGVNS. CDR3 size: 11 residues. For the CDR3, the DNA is TGTGCCAGCAGGCAAAACTATGGCTACACCTTC. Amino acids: CASRQNYGYTF.

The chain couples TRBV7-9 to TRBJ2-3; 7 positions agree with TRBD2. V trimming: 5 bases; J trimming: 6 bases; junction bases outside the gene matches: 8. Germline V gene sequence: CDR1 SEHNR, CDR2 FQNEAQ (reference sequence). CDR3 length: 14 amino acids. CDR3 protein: CASSPSGEGDTQYF. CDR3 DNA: TGTGCCAGCAGCCCCAGCGGGGAGGGGGATACGCAGTATTTT.

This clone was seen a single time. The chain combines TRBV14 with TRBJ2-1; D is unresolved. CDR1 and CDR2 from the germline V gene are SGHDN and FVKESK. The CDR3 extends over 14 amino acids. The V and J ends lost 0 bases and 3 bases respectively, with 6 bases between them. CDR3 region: CASSQDGDYNEQFF. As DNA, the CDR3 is TGTGCCAGCAGCCAAGACGGCGACTACAATGAGCAGTTCTTC.

The CDR3 protein is CASSWSGGSDEKLFF. The CDR3 DNA follows: TGTGCCAGCAGCTGGTCGGGGGGGAGTGATGAAAAACTGTTTTTT. The chain uses TRBV5-4 and TRBJ1-4; perhaps TRBD1 as D (5 bases). Germline CDR1 reads SGHNT; CDR2 reads YYREEE (reference sequence). With 3 bases removed from V and 6 bases from J, the gap between germline ends came to 15 bases. This CDR3 spans 15 amino acids. The variable domain in full, completed from reference TRBV5-4 and TRBJ1-4, reads ETGVTQSPTHLIKTRGQQVTLRCSSQSGHNTVSWYQQALGQGPQFIFQYYREEENGRGNFPPRFSGLQFPNYSSELNVNALELDDSALYLCASSWSGGSDEKLFFGSGTQLSVL.

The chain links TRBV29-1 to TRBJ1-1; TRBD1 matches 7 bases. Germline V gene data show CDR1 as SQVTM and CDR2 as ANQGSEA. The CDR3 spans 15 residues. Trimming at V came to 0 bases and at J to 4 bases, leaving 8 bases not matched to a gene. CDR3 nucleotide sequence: TGCAGCGTTGAAGATCCTAAAGGGGGCCGCACTGAAGCTTTCTTT. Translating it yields CSVEDPKGGRTEAFF.

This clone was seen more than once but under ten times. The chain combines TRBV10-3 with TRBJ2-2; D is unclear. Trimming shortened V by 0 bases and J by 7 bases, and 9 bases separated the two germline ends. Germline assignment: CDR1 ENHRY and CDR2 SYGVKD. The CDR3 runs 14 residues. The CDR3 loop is CAISESPGDGELFF. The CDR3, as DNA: TGTGCCATCAGTGAGTCGCCAGGAGACGGGGAGCTGTTTTTT.

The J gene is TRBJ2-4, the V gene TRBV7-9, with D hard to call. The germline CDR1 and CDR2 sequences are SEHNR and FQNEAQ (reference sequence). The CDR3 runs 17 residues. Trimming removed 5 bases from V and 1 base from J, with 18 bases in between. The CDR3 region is CASSRSDLAAAKNIQYF. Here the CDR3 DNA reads TGTGCCAGCAGCCGATCCGATTTAGCCGCCGCCAAAAACATTCAGTACTTC.